These 24 T cell receptor beta chains share one sample of origin, sequenced in a study of shared clonotypes between healthy human individuals. Sequencing was performed with immunoSEQ multiplex PCR; in TCRdb, only in-frame clones are kept and a portion is missing. The sample has 2.3 million or so clones; more than 85% are singletons. The sample consisted of naive CD4+ T cells from PBMCs. Subset of the sample: CD45RA+ positively selected. These receptors were obtained from a man in his late teens or twenties in good health. Some clones in this sample may be carry-over from other donors' samples.

The chain joins TRBV5-6 to TRBJ2-1; 8 bases are a match to TRBD2. The CDR3 has 17 residues. CDR1 is SGHDT and CDR2 is YYEEEE in the germline V gene. Trimming took 1 base from V and 8 from J; bases not matched to a gene: 14. DNA of the CDR3: TGTGCCAGCAGCTTGCGAAGGCTAGCGGGCGGTTCGGATGAGCAGTTCTTC. Its protein is CASSLRRLAGGSDEQFF.

V usage is TRBV19 and J usage is TRBJ1-5; no clear D gene. The germline V gene has CDR1 LNHDA and CDR2 SQIVND (reference sequence). This CDR3 has 15 residues. V lost 5 bases to trimming and J lost 4 bases, with 15 bases between them. CDR3 sequence reads: CASSSRNPSNQPQHF. The CDR3 DNA follows: TGTGCCAGTAGTTCGCGCAACCCATCAAATCAGCCCCAGCATTTT.

The chain couples TRBV5-5 to TRBJ2-3; D unclear. Trimming pared 2 bases from V and 5 bases from J, leaving 9 bases between. The germline V gene encodes CDR1 SGHKS and CDR2 YYEKEE (reference sequence). This CDR3 has 13 amino acids. CDR3 nucleotides: TGTGCCAGCAGCTTTGGGTTGAAAGATACGCAGTATTTT. Translated, it gives CASSFGLKDTQYF.

The chain employs TRBV4-1 and TRBJ2-3; possibly TRBD2 for D (6 bases). Germline V gene data show CDR1 as MGHRA and CDR2 as YSYEKL. CDR3 length: 15 residues. Trimming removed 1 base from V and 4 bases from J, with 12 bases in between. The CDR3, as DNA: TGCGCCAGCAGCCAAGTTGGGGGGTGGGCAGATACGCAGTATTTT. This gives the protein CASSQVGGWADTQYF.

This clone was seen just once. The V call is TRBV5-1, the J call TRBJ2-3; 15 bases agree with TRBD2. Trimming took 6 bases from V and 4 from J; bases not matched to a gene: 3. The CDR3 runs 15 residues. Germline-derived CDR1 and CDR2 are SGHRS and YFSETQ. The CDR3 loop is CASIGLAGGPDTQYF. The CDR3 nucleotides are TGCGCCAGCATCGGACTAGCGGGAGGGCCAGATACGCAGTATTTT.

The rearrangement uses TRBV19 and TRBJ1-1; D uncertain. The germline V and J ends were trimmed by 4 bases and 6 bases, with 21 bases remaining between them. Germline CDR1 LNHDA, CDR2 SQIVND (reference sequence). The CDR3 extends over 16 amino acids. Written as DNA, the CDR3 is TGTGCCAGTAGTACCCGGACTACTCATCTGGGCGCTGAAGCTTTCTTT. This sequence encodes CASSTRTTHLGAEAFF.

The chain carries TRBV19 and TRBJ1-3; the match to TRBD1 covers 9 bases. The V gene's germline CDR1 is LNHDA and CDR2 SQIVND (reference sequence). The CDR3 contains 16 residues. V was pared by 8 bases and J by 0 bases, with 8 bases of the junction left unmatched. CDR3 sequence: CASCPDRGYSGNTIYF. CDR3 bases: TGTGCCAGTTGCCCCGACAGGGGGTACTCTGGAAACACCATATATTTT.

This clone was counted only a few times. V and J are TRBV28 and TRBJ1-5; TRBD1 is a possible D gene (6 bases). Germline loops: CDR1 MDHEN, CDR2 SYDVKM. V lost 5 bases to trimming and J lost 3 bases, with 14 bases between them. This CDR3 has 15 amino acids. The CDR3 coding sequence is TGTGCCAGCAGTCCCCCCCAGGGGTTCAATCAGCCCCAGCATTTT. Encoded protein: CASSPPQGFNQPQHF.

This chain uses TRBV18 with TRBJ2-7; D tentatively reads TRBD1 or TRBD2 (5 bases each). The ends were cut back, 2 bases at V and 6 bases at J, with 8 bases in the middle. This CDR3 comprises 12 residues. Germline CDR1 KGHSH, CDR2 LQKENI. Here the CDR3 reads CASSPEGLEQYF. The CDR3 DNA sequence: TGTGCCAGCTCACCAGAGGGGCTCGAGCAGTACTTC.

This chain links TRBV5-1 with TRBJ2-3, with D possibly matching TRBD2 (6 bases). The CDR3 is made up of 15 amino acids. CDR1 and CDR2 (germline): SGHRS, YFSETQ. Trimming removed 4 bases from V and 5 bases from J, with 17 bases in between. The CDR3 nucleotides read TGCGCCAGCAGCCTCCCGGAGGGGAGCGGAGATACGCAGTATTTT. It translates to CASSLPEGSGDTQYF. Complete variable domain (other parts from reference TRBV5-1 and TRBJ2-3): KAGVTQTPRYLIKTRGQQVTLSCSPISGHRSVSWYQQTPGQGLQFLFEYFSETQRNKGNFPGRFSGRQFSNSRSEMNVSTLELGDSALYLCASSLPEGSGDTQYFGPGTRLTVL.

J is TRBJ2-7 and V is TRBV20-1, with D perhaps given as TRBD1 or TRBD2 (5 bases each). The CDR3 extends over 11 amino acids. Between the trimmed V and J ends, which lost 3 bases and 6 bases, there was a span of 9 bases. Germline CDR1 and CDR2: DFQATT and SNEGSKA (reference sequence). Here the CDR3 reads CSASRGIEQYF. CDR3 sequence (DNA): TGCAGTGCTAGCCGGGGCATCGAGCAGTACTTC.

The chain carries TRBV28 and TRBJ2-5, with 10 bases matching TRBD2. J was trimmed by 5 bases and V by 4 bases; bases with no gene match: 10. The CDR3 is made up of 16 amino acids. Germline-derived CDR1 and CDR2 are MDHEN and SYDVKM. In DNA, the CDR3 is TGTGCCAGCAGTTACGAAGCGGGAGGGCCGGAGGAGACCCAGTACTTC. It encodes CASSYEAGGPEETQYF.

The chain links TRBV11-2 to TRBJ1-4, with D hard to call. CDR1 and CDR2 from the germline V gene are SGHAT and FQNNGV. The CDR3 consists of 14 residues. The V end was cut by 2 bases, the J end by 5 bases, with 9 bases between. CDR3 region: CASSLRQQNEKLFF. Written as DNA, the CDR3 is TGTGCCAGCAGCTTAAGGCAGCAGAATGAAAAACTGTTTTTT.

The chain is built from TRBV5-1 and TRBJ1-2; 8 bases agree with TRBD1. The CDR3 has 17 amino acids. Trimming took 2 bases from V and 4 from J; bases not matched to a gene: 13. The germline gives CDR1 SGHRS, CDR2 YFSETQ. CDR3 sequence: CASSLGASTGEAYGYTF. As DNA, the CDR3 is TGCGCCAGCAGCTTAGGAGCGTCGACAGGGGAGGCCTATGGCTACACCTTC.

The chain is built from TRBV18 and TRBJ1-5, with D maybe TRBD1 (6 bases). The germline gives CDR1 KGHSH, CDR2 LQKENI. The CDR3 covers 16 residues. Trimming shortened V by 2 bases and J by 2 bases, and 13 bases separated the two germline ends. The CDR3 DNA reads TGTGCCAGCTCACCAACGGGGGCGTGGGGCAATCAGCCCCAGCATTTT. It specifies CASSPTGAWGNQPQHF.

With respect to this clone: Within the sample, other DNA sequences also encode this same CDR3. V and J are TRBV5-1 and TRBJ1-4; D not resolved. Looked up from germline, CDR1 is SGHRS and CDR2 is YFSETQ. V was cut by 5 bases and J by 5 bases, with 13 bases left in between. This CDR3 has 14 amino acids. The CDR3 region has the DNA TGCGCCAGCAGTCGCGGTCAGAACAATGAAAAACTGTTTTTT. Its protein is CASSRGQNNEKLFF. Full variable domain (outside the CDR3, taken from reference TRBV5-1 and TRBJ1-4): KAGVTQTPRYLIKTRGQQVTLSCSPISGHRSVSWYQQTPGQGLQFLFEYFSETQRNKGNFPGRFSGRQFSNSRSEMNVSTLELGDSALYLCASSRGQNNEKLFFGSGTQLSVL.

The V and J genes are TRBV28 and TRBJ2-1; TRBD2 agrees at 9 bases. Germline V lookup: CDR1 MDHEN, CDR2 SYDVKM. J was trimmed by 8 bases and V by 5 bases; bases with no gene match: 10. The CDR3 spans 15 residues. Here the CDR3 DNA reads TGTGCCAGCAGTCCTAGCGGGACAAGTCCCCATGAGCAGTTCTTC. It codes for CASSPSGTSPHEQFF.

This chain connects TRBV7-2 to TRBJ2-1; the D gene is possibly TRBD2 (6 bases). This CDR3 comprises 17 residues. The germline CDR1 and CDR2 sequences are SGHTA and FQGNSA. V was cut by 5 bases and J by 4 bases, with 21 bases left in between. CDR3 loop: CASSPPGSGDDYNEQFF. The CDR3 nucleotides read TGTGCCAGCAGCCCTCCGGGGTCGGGAGACGATTACAATGAGCAGTTCTTC.

This chain links TRBV11-2 with TRBJ1-5, with a possible D match to TRBD1 (5 bases). The CDR3 is 14 amino acids. The germline CDR1 and CDR2 sequences are SGHAT and FQNNGV. V lost 5 bases and J lost 7, with 15 bases in between. DNA for the CDR3: TGTGCCAGCAGCCGGGGGGGGTCCCGCCAGCCCCAGCATTTT. Protein: CASSRGGSRQPQHF.

The rearrangement links TRBV11-2 to TRBJ2-7; 7 bases match TRBD1. Germline CDR1 is SGHAT and CDR2 is FQNNGV. V lost 2 bases to trimming and J lost 1 base; unmatched junction nucleotides: 8. The CDR3 runs to 16 residues. In DNA, the CDR3 is TGTGCCAGCAGCTTAAGTTTTGAGACAGGGTCCTACGAGCAGTACTTC. Translation: CASSLSFETGSYEQYF.

The chain recombines TRBV28 with TRBJ1-2, with 9 positions matching TRBD1. Germline V CDR1 and CDR2: MDHEN, SYDVKM. J gave up 3 bases and V 6 bases, and 5 bases lay outside the gene matches. The CDR3 covers 14 residues. CDR3 bases: TGTGCCAGCAGCGGGGACAGGGTGGACTATGGCTACACCTTC. Translated: CASSGDRVDYGYTF.

This rearrangement joins TRBV10-1 to TRBJ2-1; D is possibly TRBD2 (6 bases). The length of the CDR3 is 15 residues. V lost 1 base and J lost 5, with 12 bases in between. Germline V gene data show CDR1 as WNHNN and CDR2 as SYGVQD (reference sequence). The CDR3 region is CASSELPGTHNEQFF. CDR3 nucleotides: TGCGCCAGCAGTGAGTTACCTGGGACTCACAATGAGCAGTTCTTC.

The chain recombines TRBV6-1 with TRBJ2-1, with TRBD2 matching 7 bases. This CDR3 region has 15 residues. V lost 6 bases to trimming and J lost 8 bases; unmatched junction nucleotides: 13. Looked up from germline, CDR1 is MNHNS and CDR2 is SASEGT. CDR3 protein: CASRAWGGVEDEQFF. DNA for the CDR3: TGTGCCAGCAGGGCTTGGGGAGGGGTAGAGGATGAGCAGTTCTTC.

The chain links TRBV28 to TRBJ2-7; perhaps D is TRBD1 or TRBD2 (6 bases each). Germline CDR1 reads MDHEN; CDR2 reads SYDVKM. CDR3 size: 12 residues. V was pared by 4 bases and J by 7 bases, with 11 bases between. The CDR3 is CASSSPGAEQYF. CDR3 in DNA: TGTGCCAGCAGTTCCCCGGGGGCAGAGCAGTACTTC.